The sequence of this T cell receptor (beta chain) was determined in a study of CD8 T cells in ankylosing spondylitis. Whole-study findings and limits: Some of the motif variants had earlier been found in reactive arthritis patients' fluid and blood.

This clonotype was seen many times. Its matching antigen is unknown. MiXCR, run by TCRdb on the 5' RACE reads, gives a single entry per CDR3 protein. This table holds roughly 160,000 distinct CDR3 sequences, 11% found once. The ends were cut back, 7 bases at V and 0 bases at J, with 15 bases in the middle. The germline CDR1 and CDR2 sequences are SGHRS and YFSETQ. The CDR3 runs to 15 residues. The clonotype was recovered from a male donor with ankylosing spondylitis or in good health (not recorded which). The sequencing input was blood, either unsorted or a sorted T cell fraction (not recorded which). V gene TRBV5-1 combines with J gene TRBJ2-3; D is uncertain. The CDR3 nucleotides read TGCGCCAGCTTCGCCCTAGGAACTAGCACAGATACGCAGTATTTT. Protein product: CASFALGTSTDTQYF.